A selection of T cell receptor beta chains follows, all from one sample in a study of response to subunit inactivated influenza vaccine. TCRdb independently ran MiXCR on the RT-PCR reads; one entry per CDR3 protein. This table holds over 400,000 distinct CDR3 sequences, 10% to 15% found once. Sequences were derived from PBMCs from blood, sampled 45 days after vaccination. The receptors come from a man in his forties or fifties who received an inactivated influenza vaccine. The CDR3 runs from the conserved cysteine through the conserved F or W. A D gene is named only where the DNA matches it firmly. Part of the rows lack a size; the others show once, few, many or a class for expanded clones.

TRBJ2-1	TRBV5-6	NA	TRBD2	CASSVTSGRRNEQFF	TGTGCCAGCAGCGTCACTAGCGGGAGAAGGAATGAGCAGTTCTTC
TRBJ2-5	TRBV6-2/TRBV6-3	NA	NA	CASAGGGSMAGETQYF	TGTGCCAGCGCAGGTGGGGGTTCGATGGCGGGAGAGACCCAGTACTTC
TRBJ2-7	TRBV5-1	many	TRBD1	CASRFDRDRGYEQYF	TGCGCCAGCAGGTTTGACCGGGACAGGGGCTACGAGCAGTACTTC
TRBJ2-2	TRBV12-3/TRBV12-4	many	NA	CASSFWGYGELFF	TGTGCCAGCAGTTTCTGGGGGTACGGGGAGCTGTTTTTT
TRBJ2-1	TRBV6-2/TRBV6-3	few	TRBD2	CASSYPGLAGGRSNEQFF	TGTGCCAGCAGTTACCCTGGACTAGCGGGGGGGCGGAGCAATGAGCAGTTCTTC
TRBJ2-6	TRBV3-1	NA	NA	CTRSSPSAPSISGANVLTF	TGTACCCGCAGTTCTCCCTCGGCCCCCTCCATTTCTGGGGCCAACGTCCTGACTTTC
TRBJ2-7	TRBV5-1	NA	NA	CASSAQSQGREQYF	TGCGCCAGCAGCGCGCAATCTCAGGGGCGCGAGCAGTACTTC
TRBJ1-1	TRBV20-1	few	NA	CSASGFFVQQNTEAFF	TGCAGTGCTAGTGGATTTTTTGTACAGCAGAACACTGAAGCTTTCTTT
TRBJ2-3	TRBV6-1	NA	TRBD1	CASSGQGRARSTDTQYF	TGTGCCAGCAGTGGACAGGGGCGGGCAAGAAGCACAGATACGCAGTATTTT
TRBJ1-2	TRBV5-5	many	NA	CASSLETGPSGYTF	TGTGCCAGCAGCTTGGAAACAGGCCCGAGTGGCTACACCTTC
TRBJ2-1	TRBV5-1	few	TRBD2	CASSSRTSGYNEQFF	TGCGCCAGCAGCTCTAGGACTAGCGGGTACAATGAGCAGTTCTTC
TRBJ2-7	TRBV6-2/TRBV6-3	few	TRBD2	CASSYSRGLAGATYEQYF	TGTGCCAGCAGTTACTCGAGAGGGTTAGCGGGGGCCACCTACGAGCAGTACTTC
TRBJ2-1	TRBV11-2	few	NA	CASSPRLGSYNEQFF	TGTGCCAGCAGCCCCCGGCTCGGCTCCTACAATGAGCAGTTCTTC
TRBJ1-1	TRBV12-3/TRBV12-4	NA	NA	CASSLALGKGDTEAFF	TGTGCCAGCAGTTTAGCGCTGGGGAAGGGAGACACTGAAGCTTTCTTT
TRBJ2-1	TRBV10-3	NA	NA	CAISESITGYNEQFF	TGTGCCATCAGTGAGTCGATTACAGGCTACAATGAGCAGTTCTTC
TRBJ2-7	TRBV5-8	few	NA	CASSLNRGTYEQYF	TGTGCCAGCAGCTTGAATAGGGGGACCTACGAGCAGTACTTC
TRBJ2-7	TRBV6-2/TRBV6-3	NA	NA	CASISGDEQYF	TGTGCCAGCATTTCGGGAGACGAGCAGTACTTC
TRBJ2-3	TRBV28	few	TRBD2	CASSLAASGRDTQYF	TGTGCCAGCAGTTTGGCGGCTAGCGGGCGGGATACGCAGTATTTT
TRBJ2-3	TRBV27	few	TRBD2	CASRLAGVFTDTQYF	TGTGCCAGCAGACTAGCGGGAGTCTTTACAGATACGCAGTATTTT
TRBJ2-1	TRBV20-1	NA	TRBD1	CSARATPGTGWTYNEQFF	TGCAGTGCTAGAGCCACCCCTGGGACAGGGTGGACCTACAATGAGCAGTTCTTC
TRBJ1-4	TRBV10-3	few	NA	CAISRVGEKLFF	TGTGCCATCAGCAGGGTGGGTGAAAAACTGTTTTTT
TRBJ2-7	TRBV7-2	NA	NA	CASSLVPDNEQYF	TGTGCCAGCAGCTTAGTTCCAGATAACGAGCAGTACTTC
TRBJ2-3	TRBV7-9	NA	TRBD2	CASSLVGLADTQYF	TGTGCCAGCAGCTTAGTTGGACTAGCGGATACGCAGTATTTT
TRBJ2-7	TRBV6-5	few	TRBD2	CASSSASGINKYEQYF	TGTGCCAGCAGTTCGGCTAGCGGGATAAACAAGTACGAGCAGTACTTC
TRBJ1-2	TRBV20-1	few	TRBD1	CSARDRAYGYTF	TGCAGTGCTAGGGACAGGGCCTATGGCTACACCTTC
TRBJ2-5	TRBV5-5	few	NA	CASSLWDKKETQYF	TGTGCCAGCAGTCTGTGGGACAAGAAAGAGACCCAGTACTTC
TRBJ2-2	TRBV6-8	NA	NA	CASSYSTALLGANTGELFF	TGTGCCAGCAGTTACTCGACTGCCCTATTGGGAGCGAACACCGGGGAGCTGTTTTTT
TRBJ1-6	TRBV7-9	few	NA	CASSLTYNSPLHF	TGTGCCAGCAGCTTGACCTATAATTCACCCCTCCACTTT
TRBJ2-5	TRBV20-1	few	NA	CSARDRRVGTQYF	TGCAGTGCTAGAGATAGGAGAGTCGGGACCCAGTACTTC